This TCR beta chain came from a study of blood T cells in healthy people across ages. Whole-study results and caveats: Naive CD4+ cell counts and diversity both ran higher in long-lived than in aged donors.

For the second PCR, which ran for about 6 to 11 cycles, a sample-barcoded 5' primer and a J-beta primer mix were used. Via MiXCR, TCRdb re-called the 5' RACE reads, giving one row per CDR3 protein. The sample shows hundreds of thousands of distinct CDR3 sequences, approximately 53% of them seen only once. Losses at the gene ends were 1 base for V and 5 bases for J; bases not matched to a gene: 14. This CDR3 region has 19 residues. Germline CDR1 and CDR2: LGHNT and FRNRAP. Peripheral blood, roughly 9.3 milliliters per donor, was collected. With regard to this clonotype: Its antigen is unknown.

The sequence came from a man aged 40-50 years in good health. The sequenced sample consisted of blood. This sequence joins TRBV12-5 and TRBJ1-2, with TRBD1 matching over 12 bases. CDR3 protein: CASGLGRVGQGALVYGYTF. DNA for the CDR3: TGTGCTAGTGGTTTGGGACGTGTGGGACAGGGGGCGCTTGTATATGGCTACACCTTC.